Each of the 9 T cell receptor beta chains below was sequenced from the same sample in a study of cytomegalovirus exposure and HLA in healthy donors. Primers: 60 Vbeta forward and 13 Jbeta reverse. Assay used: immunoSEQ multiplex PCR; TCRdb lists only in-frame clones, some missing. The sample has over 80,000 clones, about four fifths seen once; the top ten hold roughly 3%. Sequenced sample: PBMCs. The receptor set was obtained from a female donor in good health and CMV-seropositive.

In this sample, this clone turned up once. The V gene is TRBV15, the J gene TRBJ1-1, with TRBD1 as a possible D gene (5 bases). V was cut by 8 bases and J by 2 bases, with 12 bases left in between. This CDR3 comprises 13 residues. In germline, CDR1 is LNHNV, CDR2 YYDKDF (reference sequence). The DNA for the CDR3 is TGTGCCACCCAGGCAGGGTCAAACACTGAAGCTTTCTTT. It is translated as CATQAGSNTEAFF.

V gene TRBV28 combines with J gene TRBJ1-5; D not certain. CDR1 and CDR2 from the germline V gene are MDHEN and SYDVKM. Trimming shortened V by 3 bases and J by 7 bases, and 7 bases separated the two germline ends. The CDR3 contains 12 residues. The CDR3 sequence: CASSFRGQPQHF. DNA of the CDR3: TGTGCCAGCAGTTTTCGGGGACAGCCCCAGCATTTT.

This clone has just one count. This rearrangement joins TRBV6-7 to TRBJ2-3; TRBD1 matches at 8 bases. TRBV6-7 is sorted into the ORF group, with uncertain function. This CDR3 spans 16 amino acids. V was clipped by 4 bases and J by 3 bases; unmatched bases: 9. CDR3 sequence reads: CASSSSTGDRTDTQYF. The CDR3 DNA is TGTGCCAGCAGTTCCTCGACAGGGGATAGGACAGATACGCAGTATTTT.

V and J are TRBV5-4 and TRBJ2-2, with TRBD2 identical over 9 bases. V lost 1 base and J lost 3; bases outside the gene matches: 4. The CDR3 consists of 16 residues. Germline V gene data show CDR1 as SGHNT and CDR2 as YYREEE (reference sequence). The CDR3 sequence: CASSLIGLAYTGELFF. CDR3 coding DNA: TGTGCCAGCAGCTTGATCGGACTAGCGTACACCGGGGAGCTGTTTTTT.

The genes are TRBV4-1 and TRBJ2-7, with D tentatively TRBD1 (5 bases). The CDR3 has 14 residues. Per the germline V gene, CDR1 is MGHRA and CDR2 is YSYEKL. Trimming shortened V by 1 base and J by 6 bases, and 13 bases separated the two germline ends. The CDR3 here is CASSQGQGFREQYF. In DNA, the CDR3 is TGCGCCAGCAGCCAAGGGCAGGGTTTTCGCGAGCAGTACTTC.

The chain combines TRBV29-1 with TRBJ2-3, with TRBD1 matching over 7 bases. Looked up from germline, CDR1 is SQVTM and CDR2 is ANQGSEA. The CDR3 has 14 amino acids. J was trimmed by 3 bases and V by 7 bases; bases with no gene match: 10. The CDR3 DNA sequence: TGCAGCGCTGCCGGGACAGAGGGGACAGATACGCAGTATTTT. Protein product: CSAAGTEGTDTQYF.

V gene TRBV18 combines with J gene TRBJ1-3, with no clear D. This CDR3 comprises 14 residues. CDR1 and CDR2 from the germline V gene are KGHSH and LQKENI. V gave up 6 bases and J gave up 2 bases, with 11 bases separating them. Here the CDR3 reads CASSPQVTGNTIYF. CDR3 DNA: TGTGCCAGCTCTCCCCAGGTTACTGGAAACACCATATATTTT.

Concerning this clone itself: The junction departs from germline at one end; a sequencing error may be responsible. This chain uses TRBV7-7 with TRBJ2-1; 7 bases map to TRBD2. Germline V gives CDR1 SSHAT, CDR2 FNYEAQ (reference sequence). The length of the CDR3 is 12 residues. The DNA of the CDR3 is TGTGCTAGCAGCTTAGCCGGGGGGGAGCAGTTCTTC. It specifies CASSLAGGEQFF.

CDR3 in amino acids: CASSGQSNQPQHF. The CDR3 DNA sequence: TGTGCCAGCAGTGGACAGTCCAATCAGCCCCAGCATTTT. This chain connects TRBV6-5 to TRBJ1-5; maybe TRBD1 (6 bases). Trimming took off 5 bases at V and 3 bases at J, with 8 bases between the two ends. Germline V CDR1 and CDR2: MNHEY, SVGAGI. The CDR3 spans 13 residues.